This T cell receptor beta chain originates from a study of blood T cell repertoires in COVID-19. Germline lookup yields CDR1 SGHTA and CDR2 FQGTGA. The ends were cut back, 0 bases at V and 4 bases at J, with 10 bases in the middle. The CDR3 is 15 amino acids. The table came from immunoSEQ multiplex PCR; TCRdb's copy has only in-frame clones and leaves some out. The table shows roughly 420,000 clones, with 85% to 90% occurring only once. The chain couples TRBV7-3 to TRBJ2-1; a possible D gene is TRBD1 (6 bases). This clonotype originated in a woman aged 25-40 years with acute COVID-19. The sequencing input was PBMCs or T cells enriched from blood (not recorded which). CDR3 sequence: CASSLTGAHYNEQFF. The DNA for the CDR3 is TGTGCCAGCAGCTTAACGGGGGCCCATTACAATGAGCAGTTCTTC.